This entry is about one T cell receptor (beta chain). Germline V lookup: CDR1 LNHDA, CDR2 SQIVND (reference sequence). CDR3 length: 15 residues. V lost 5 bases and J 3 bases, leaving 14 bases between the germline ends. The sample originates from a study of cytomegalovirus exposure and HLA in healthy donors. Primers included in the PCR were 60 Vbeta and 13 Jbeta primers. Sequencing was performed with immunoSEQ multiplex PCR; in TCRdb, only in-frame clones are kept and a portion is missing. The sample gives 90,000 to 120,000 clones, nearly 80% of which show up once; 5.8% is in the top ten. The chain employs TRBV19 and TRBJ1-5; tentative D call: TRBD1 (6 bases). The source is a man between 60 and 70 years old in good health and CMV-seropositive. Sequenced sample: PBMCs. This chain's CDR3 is CASSPAGALNQPQHF. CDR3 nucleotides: TGTGCCAGTAGTCCGGCAGGGGCTCTCAATCAGCCCCAGCATTTT.